The 20 T cell receptor beta chains in this list originate from one sample, sequenced in a study of T cell clonality in common variable immunodeficiency. This table comes from immunoSEQ multiplex PCR, and its TCRdb copy is limited to in-frame clones, with some not included. The sample yields 30,000 to 40,000 clones, without any singletons. Input material: peripheral blood mononuclear cells. The receptors come from a person between 18 and 75 years old in good health.

Regarding this clone: The read ends 3 residues before the CDR3 terminus; that terminus is restored from the germline J gene. The chain recombines TRBV5-1 with TRBJ2-5, with D maybe TRBD2 (7 bases). The length of the CDR3 is 19 residues. Per the germline V gene, CDR1 is SGHRS and CDR2 is YFSETQ. Trimming cost V 2 bases and J 3 bases, with 26 bases left between them. The CDR3 bases that were read are TGCGCCAGCAGCTTACTCCCTGGGGGGGGCAGGGCGAGGGAAGAGACC. Its protein is CASSLLPGGGRAREET. From start to end, the CDR3 is CASSLLPGGGRAREETQYF.

This clone appeared many times. The sequence runs out 3 residues before the end of the CDR3; the remainder is reconstructed from the germline J gene. This rearrangement joins TRBV19 to TRBJ2-2, with D tentatively TRBD1 (6 bases). Germline loops: CDR1 LNHDA, CDR2 SQIVND (reference sequence). CDR3 length equals 14 residues. Trimming left V 2 bases short and J 5 bases short, with 9 bases between. CDR3 protein: CASSINRETGELFF. The part of the CDR3 DNA that was read is TGTGCCAGTAGTATAAACAGGGAGACCGGGGAG.

Many counts were recorded for this clone. The CDR3 extends 3 residues past the end of the read, so its final part is completed from the germline J gene. The gene calls are TRBV5-1 and TRBJ2-7; 8 bases align to TRBD1. V lost 0 bases and J lost 3; bases outside the gene matches: 5. Germline CDR1 and CDR2: SGHRS and YFSETQ. The CDR3 has 15 amino acids. CDR3 DNA (partial): TGCGCCAGCAGCTTGGGACAGGGGATTCTCTACGAG. It codes for CASSLGQGILYE. The whole CDR3 sequence is CASSLGQGILYEQYF.

The table lists this clone with many counts. The read ends 3 residues early relative to the CDR3; the germline J gene fills the gap. The chain combines TRBV20-1 with TRBJ2-5; TRBD2 might be the D (7 bases). The CDR3 totals 13 residues. V was cut by 6 bases and J by 4 bases, with 15 bases left in between. Germline V lookup: CDR1 DFQATT, CDR2 SNEGSKA (reference sequence). The sequenced part of the CDR3 DNA is TGCAGTGCAAAGGGAGGGGGTGGAGAGACC. It specifies CSAKGGGGET. The complete CDR3 sequence is CSAKGGGGETQYF.

This clone was counted at least ten times. Read coverage stops 3 residues before the CDR3 terminus; the germline J gene supplies the remainder. This sequence joins TRBV19 and TRBJ2-1; 10 nucleotides line up with TRBD1. CDR1 and CDR2 (germline): LNHDA, SQIVND (reference sequence). The CDR3 extends over 13 amino acids. J lost 7 bases, V lost 10 bases, and 7 bases had no gene match. The part of the CDR3 DNA that was read is TGTGCCATAGGGGGACAGGGGCTTAATGAG. The encoded protein is CAIGGQGLNE. The full CDR3 sequence reads CAIGGQGLNEQFF.

The table lists this clone with a few counts. The read terminates 3 residues before the CDR3 end, so the remaining end is supplied by the germline J gene. V and J are TRBV7-9 and TRBJ2-3; D might be TRBD2 (6 bases). Germline lookup yields CDR1 SEHNR and CDR2 FQNEAQ (reference sequence). The CDR3 runs to 13 residues. The CDR3: CASSRDFQETQYF. CDR3 DNA, as far as it was read: TGTGCCAGCAGCAGGGACTTCCAAGAGACG.

In its sample, this clone was seen many times. The read ends 3 residues shy of where the CDR3 ends; the end is completed using the germline J gene. The rearrangement links TRBV4-1 to TRBJ1-4, with D tentatively TRBD1 (6 bases). Germline loops: CDR1 MGHRA, CDR2 YSYEKL. V dropped 3 bases and J dropped 8 bases, with 7 bases sitting between them. This CDR3 is 12 amino acids long. CDR3 amino acids: CASSQDSEKLFF. The DNA read from the CDR3 is TGCGCCAGCAGCCAGGACAGCGAAAAA.

The table lists this clone with many counts. With the read ending 3 residues before the CDR3 end, the germline J gene is used to fill in that end. This chain connects TRBV18 to TRBJ2-1; 9 positions match TRBD1. Germline lookup yields CDR1 KGHSH and CDR2 LQKENI. The CDR3 has 16 residues. The V gene end was trimmed by 0 bases and the J gene end by 8 bases; junction bases not matched to a gene: 8. The CDR3 bases that were read are TGTGCCAGCTCACCACCACTTGGACAGGGGTCGGATGAG. This sequence encodes CASSPPLGQGSDE. The entire CDR3 protein reads CASSPPLGQGSDEQFF.

This clone was seen many times. Read coverage stops 3 residues before the CDR3 terminus; the germline J gene supplies the remainder. The J gene is TRBJ2-3, the V gene TRBV19; TRBD2 matches 12 bases. V shed 6 bases, J shed 5 bases, and the junction held 6 bases outside the gene matches. The germline V gene has CDR1 LNHDA and CDR2 SQIVND (reference sequence). This CDR3 is built from 15 residues. The sequenced part of the CDR3 DNA is TGTGCCAGTAGCCCTAGCGGGAGGGCTGGAGATACG. It translates to CASSPSGRAGDT. The whole CDR3 protein is CASSPSGRAGDTQYF.

In its sample, this clone was seen many times. The read falls 3 residues short of the CDR3 end, and the missing part is taken from the germline J gene. The rearrangement uses TRBV20-1 and TRBJ1-6; D is uncertain. The CDR3 spans 15 residues. Germline lookup yields CDR1 DFQATT and CDR2 SNEGSKA (reference sequence). The ends were cut back, 4 bases at V and 0 bases at J, with 10 bases in the middle. CDR3 sequence reads: CSATRSSSYNSPLHF. The CDR3 DNA, read in part, is TGCAGTGCTACAAGGTCGAGCTCCTATAATTCACCC.

In this sample, this clone turned up many times. The CDR3 goes on 3 residues after the read ends, and that part is filled in from the germline J gene. The chain carries TRBV20-1 and TRBJ2-1; D is unclear. V gave up 7 bases and J gave up 9 bases, with 13 bases separating them. The CDR3 runs 11 residues. CDR1 DFQATT and CDR2 SNEGSKA come from the germline V gene (reference sequence). Incomplete CDR3 DNA: TGCAGTGGTCGAACTGAAGTTGAG. Protein: CSGRTEVE. In full, the CDR3 reads CSGRTEVEQFF.

Ten or more counts support this clone. The CDR3 end falls 3 residues outside the read, so it is completed with the germline J gene. This chain joins TRBV20-1 and TRBJ2-1; 8 bases map to TRBD2. CDR3 length equals 17 residues. The V gene end was trimmed by 1 base and the J gene end by 2 bases; junction bases not matched to a gene: 10. The V gene's germline CDR1 is DFQATT and CDR2 SNEGSKA (reference sequence). The sequenced CDR3 bases are TGCAGTGCTAGAGCACCTGGACTAGCCCGCACCTACAATGAG. Its translation is CSARAPGLARTYNE. The whole CDR3 protein reads CSARAPGLARTYNEQFF.

This clone appeared many times. The sequence runs out 3 residues before the end of the CDR3; the remainder is reconstructed from the germline J gene. The chain is built from TRBV12-3 or TRBV12-4 and TRBJ1-2, with TRBD1 identical over 7 bases. The CDR3 has 14 residues. The trim removed 5 bases at V and 1 base at J, leaving 4 bases unmatched. This CDR3 reads CASSHDRVNYGYTF. CDR3 bases read: TGTGCCAGCAGTCATGACAGGGTTAACTATGGC.

This clone has ten or more counts. The read ends 3 residues shy of where the CDR3 ends; the end is completed using the germline J gene. The chain joins TRBV5-4 to TRBJ2-7, with D unclear. CDR3 length: 13 amino acids. The V gene lost 3 bases and the J gene lost 4 bases, with 11 bases spanning the gap. Germline CDR1 SGHNT, CDR2 YYREEE (reference sequence). The CDR3 is CASSSAVYYEQYF. The CDR3 DNA, read in part, is TGTGCCAGCAGCTCCGCGGTTTATTACGAG.

This clone was counted between two and nine times. The CDR3 extends 3 residues past the end of the read, so its final part is completed from the germline J gene. J is TRBJ1-1 and V is TRBV6-1; D unclear. The germline gives CDR1 MNHNS, CDR2 SASEGT. The CDR3 is made up of 15 amino acids. Incomplete CDR3 DNA: TGTGCCAGCAGTGGACTAGCGGGAGGCACAGATACG. Its translation: CASSGLAGGTDT. The full CDR3 reads CASSGLAGGTDTAFF.

This clone was counted at least ten times. The CDR3 end falls 3 residues outside the read, so it is completed with the germline J gene. V is TRBV19 and J is TRBJ2-1; TRBD2 matches at 15 bases. The CDR3 runs 18 residues. CDR1 is LNHDA and CDR2 is SQIVND in the germline V gene (reference sequence). J was trimmed by 1 base and V by 4 bases; bases with no gene match: 5. Here the CDR3 reads CASSRGTSGRFSYNEQFF. The part of the CDR3 DNA that was read is TGTGCCAGTAGTAGGGGGACTAGCGGGAGGTTTTCCTACAATGAG.

In this sample, this clone turned up many times. The CDR3 is cut off 3 residues early in the read; its end comes from the germline J gene. The rearrangement links TRBV4-1 to TRBJ2-3; no clear D gene. Germline V gene data show CDR1 as MGHRA and CDR2 as YSYEKL. CDR3 length: 16 amino acids. The V gene lost 0 bases and the J gene lost 2 bases, with 12 bases spanning the gap. CDR3 loop: CASSQDAPITTDTQYF. The sequenced CDR3 bases are TGCGCCAGCAGCCAAGATGCGCCTATTACCACAGATACG.

This clone was recorded at least ten times. The read ends 3 residues early relative to the CDR3; the germline J gene fills the gap. This chain connects TRBV18 to TRBJ1-1; possible D gene TRBD1, 5 bases. Trimming removed 3 bases at V and 6 bases at J, with 17 bases between. Per germline, CDR1 KGHSH and CDR2 LQKENI. There are 15 residues in the CDR3. The CDR3 bases that were read are TGTGCCAGCTCACCTTTCGAGGGGCGTGGGGCTGAA. It specifies CASSPFEGRGAE. The full CDR3 sequence reads CASSPFEGRGAEAFF.

This clone was picked up a small number of times. The missing CDR3 end, 3 residues past where the read stops, is filled in from the germline J gene. The J gene is TRBJ1-5, the V gene TRBV2; TRBD1 is a possible D gene (6 bases). This CDR3 has 17 amino acids. The V and J ends lost 5 bases and 1 base respectively, with 18 bases between them. Germline V gene sequence: CDR1 SNHLY, CDR2 FYNNEI. The CDR3 spells CASSSKPGTTSNQPQHF. The CDR3 bases that were read are TGTGCCAGCAGTAGTAAACCCGGGACAACGAGCAATCAGCCC.

This clone was seen a few times. The read terminates 3 residues ahead of where the CDR3 ends, so the germline J gene completes it. This sequence joins TRBV5-1 and TRBJ2-7; perhaps TRBD1 as D (6 bases). This CDR3 is 14 amino acids long. Germline V gene lookup returns CDR1 SGHRS and CDR2 YFSETQ. Between the trimmed V and J ends, which lost 4 bases and 3 bases, there was a span of 14 bases. The sequenced CDR3 bases are TGCGCCAGCAGCCAGACAGGCGCAGACTACGAG. It yields the protein CASSQTGADYE. The whole CDR3 protein is CASSQTGADYEQYF.